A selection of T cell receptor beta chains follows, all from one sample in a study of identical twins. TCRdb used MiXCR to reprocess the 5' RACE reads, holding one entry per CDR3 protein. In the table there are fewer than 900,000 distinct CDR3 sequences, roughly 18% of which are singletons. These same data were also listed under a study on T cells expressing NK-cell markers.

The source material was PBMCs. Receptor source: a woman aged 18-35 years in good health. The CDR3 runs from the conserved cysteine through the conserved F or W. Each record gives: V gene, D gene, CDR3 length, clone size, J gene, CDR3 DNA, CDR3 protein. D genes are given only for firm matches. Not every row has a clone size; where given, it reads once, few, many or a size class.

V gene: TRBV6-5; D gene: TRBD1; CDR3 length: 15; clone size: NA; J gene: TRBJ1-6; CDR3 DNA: TGTGCCAGCAGTTACTCTCAGGGGGCCAGTTCACCCCTCCACTTT; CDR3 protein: CASSYSQGASSPLHF
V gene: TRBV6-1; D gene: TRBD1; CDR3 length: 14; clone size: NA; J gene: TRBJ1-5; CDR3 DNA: TGTGCCAGCAAAATGGGACAGGGCCATCAGCCCCAGCATTTT; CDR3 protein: CASKMGQGHQPQHF
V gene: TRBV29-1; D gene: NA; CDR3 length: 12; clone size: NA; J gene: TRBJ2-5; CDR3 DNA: TGCAGCGTTGAGGCGGTCGGGGAGACCCAGTACTTC; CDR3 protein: CSVEAVGETQYF
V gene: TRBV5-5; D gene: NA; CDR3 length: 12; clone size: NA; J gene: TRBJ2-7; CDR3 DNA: TGTGCCAGCGTTTCTGGGACCTACGAGCAGTACTTC; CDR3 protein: CASVSGTYEQYF
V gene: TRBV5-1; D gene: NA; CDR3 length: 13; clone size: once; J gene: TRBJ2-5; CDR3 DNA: TGCGCCAGCAGGCCCCTCTCGAGGGAGACCCAGTACTTC; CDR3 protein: CASRPLSRETQYF
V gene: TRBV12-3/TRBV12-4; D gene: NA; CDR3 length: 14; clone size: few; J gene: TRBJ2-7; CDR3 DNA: TGTGCCAGCAGTTTAACACAGGGCGGCGACGAGCAGTACTTC; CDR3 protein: CASSLTQGGDEQYF
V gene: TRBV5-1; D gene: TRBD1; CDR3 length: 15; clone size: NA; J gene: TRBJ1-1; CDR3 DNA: TGCGCCAGCACCACACAAGGGACAGGGAACACTGAAGCTTTCTTT; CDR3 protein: CASTTQGTGNTEAFF
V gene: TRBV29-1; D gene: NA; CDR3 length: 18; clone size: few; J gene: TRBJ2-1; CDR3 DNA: TGCAGCGTTGAAGGGGATCTTAGGCATGCTAAATCCTACAATGAGCAGTTCTTC; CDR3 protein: CSVEGDLRHAKSYNEQFF
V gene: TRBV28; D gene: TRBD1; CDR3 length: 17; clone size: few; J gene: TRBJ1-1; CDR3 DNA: TGTGCCAGCCGTGGATTTTTTGGGACAGCCCAGAACACTGAAGCTTTCTTT; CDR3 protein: CASRGFFGTAQNTEAFF
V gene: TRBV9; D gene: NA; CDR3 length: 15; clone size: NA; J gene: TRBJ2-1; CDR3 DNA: TGTGCCAGCAGCGTAAATACTAGCCCAGGCGATGAGCAGTTCTTC; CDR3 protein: CASSVNTSPGDEQFF